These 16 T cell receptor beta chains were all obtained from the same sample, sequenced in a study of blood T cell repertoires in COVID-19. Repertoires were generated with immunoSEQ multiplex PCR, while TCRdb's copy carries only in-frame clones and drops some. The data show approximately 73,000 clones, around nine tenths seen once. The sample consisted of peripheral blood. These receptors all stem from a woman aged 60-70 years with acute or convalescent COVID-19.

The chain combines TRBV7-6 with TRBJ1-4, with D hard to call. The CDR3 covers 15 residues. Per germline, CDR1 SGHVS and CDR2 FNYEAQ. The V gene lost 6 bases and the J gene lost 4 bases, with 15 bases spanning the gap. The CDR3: CASSFGREVNEKLFF. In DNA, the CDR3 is TGTGCCAGCAGTTTCGGACGGGAAGTTAATGAAAAACTGTTTTTT.

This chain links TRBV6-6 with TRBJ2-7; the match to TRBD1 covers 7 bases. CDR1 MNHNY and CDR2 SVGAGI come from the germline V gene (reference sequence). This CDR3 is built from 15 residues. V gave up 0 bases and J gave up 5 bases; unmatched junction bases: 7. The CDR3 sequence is CASSYSQRGPDEQYF. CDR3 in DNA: TGTGCCAGCAGTTACTCCCAAAGGGGGCCGGACGAGCAGTACTTC.

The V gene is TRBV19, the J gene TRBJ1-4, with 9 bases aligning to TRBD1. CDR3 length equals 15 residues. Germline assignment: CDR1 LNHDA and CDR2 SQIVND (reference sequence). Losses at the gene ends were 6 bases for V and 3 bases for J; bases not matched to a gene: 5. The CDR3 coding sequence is TGTGCCAGTAGCCCGGACAGGGGCCCTAATGAAAAACTGTTTTTT. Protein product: CASSPDRGPNEKLFF.

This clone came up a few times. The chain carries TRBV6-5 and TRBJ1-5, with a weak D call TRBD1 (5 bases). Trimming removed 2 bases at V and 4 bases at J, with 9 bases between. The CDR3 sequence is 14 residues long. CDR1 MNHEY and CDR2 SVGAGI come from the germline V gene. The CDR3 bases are TGTGCCAGCAGTTACGGGGGGTCAAATCAGCCCCAGCATTTT. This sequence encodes CASSYGGSNQPQHF.

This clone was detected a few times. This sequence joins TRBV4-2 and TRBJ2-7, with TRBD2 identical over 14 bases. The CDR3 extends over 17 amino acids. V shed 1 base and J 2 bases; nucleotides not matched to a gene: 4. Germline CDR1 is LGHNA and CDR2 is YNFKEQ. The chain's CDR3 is CASSQVGTSGSPYEQYF. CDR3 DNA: TGTGCCAGCAGCCAAGTGGGGACTAGCGGGAGCCCCTACGAGCAGTACTTC.

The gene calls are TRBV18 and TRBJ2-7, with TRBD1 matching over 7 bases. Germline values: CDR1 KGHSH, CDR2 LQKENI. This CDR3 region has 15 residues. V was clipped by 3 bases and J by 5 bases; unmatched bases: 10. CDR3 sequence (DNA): TGTGCCAGCTCACCGACCGGACAGGCAGGCCACGAGCAGTACTTC. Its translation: CASSPTGQAGHEQYF.

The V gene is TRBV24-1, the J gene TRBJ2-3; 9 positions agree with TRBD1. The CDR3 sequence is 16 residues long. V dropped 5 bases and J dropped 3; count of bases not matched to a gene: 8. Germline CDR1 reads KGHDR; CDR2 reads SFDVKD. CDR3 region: CATSGTGGFGTDTQYF. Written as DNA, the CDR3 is TGTGCCACCAGTGGCACAGGGGGCTTTGGGACAGATACGCAGTATTTT.

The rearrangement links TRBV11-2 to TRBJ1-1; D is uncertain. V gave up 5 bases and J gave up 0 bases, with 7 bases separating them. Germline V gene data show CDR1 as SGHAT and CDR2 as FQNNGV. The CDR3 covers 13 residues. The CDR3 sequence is CASSISMNTEAFF. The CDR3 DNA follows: TGTGCCAGCAGCATCAGTATGAACACTGAAGCTTTCTTT.

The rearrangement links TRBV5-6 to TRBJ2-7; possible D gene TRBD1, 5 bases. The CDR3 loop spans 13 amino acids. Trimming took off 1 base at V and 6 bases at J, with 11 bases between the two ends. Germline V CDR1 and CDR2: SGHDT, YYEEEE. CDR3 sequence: CASSLWQGGEQYF. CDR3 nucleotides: TGTGCCAGCAGCTTGTGGCAGGGCGGCGAGCAGTACTTC.

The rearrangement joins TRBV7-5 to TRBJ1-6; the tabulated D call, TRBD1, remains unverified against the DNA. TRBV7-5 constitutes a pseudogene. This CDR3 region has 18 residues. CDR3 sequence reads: CVRSSGQGRSSYNSPLHF. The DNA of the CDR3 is TGTGTCAGAAGCTCGGGACAGGGCAGGAGCTCCTATAATTCACCCCTCCACTTT.

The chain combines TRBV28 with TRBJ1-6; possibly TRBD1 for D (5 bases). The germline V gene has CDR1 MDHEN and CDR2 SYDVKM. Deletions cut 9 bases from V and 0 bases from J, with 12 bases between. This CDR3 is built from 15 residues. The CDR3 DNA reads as TGTGCCAGTGGGACTCCTAGCTCCTATAATTCACCCCTCCACTTT. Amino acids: CASGTPSSYNSPLHF.

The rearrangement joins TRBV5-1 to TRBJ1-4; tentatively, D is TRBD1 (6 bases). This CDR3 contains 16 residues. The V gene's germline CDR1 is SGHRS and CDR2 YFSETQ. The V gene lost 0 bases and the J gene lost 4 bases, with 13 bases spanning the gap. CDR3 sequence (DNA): TGCGCCAGCAGCTTGGCCCGGGACACCTTTAATGAAAAACTGTTTTTT. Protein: CASSLARDTFNEKLFF.

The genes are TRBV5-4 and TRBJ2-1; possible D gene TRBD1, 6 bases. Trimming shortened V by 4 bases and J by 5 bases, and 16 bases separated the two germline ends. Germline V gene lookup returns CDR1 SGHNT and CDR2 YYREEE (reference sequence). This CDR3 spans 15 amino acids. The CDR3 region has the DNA TGTGCCAGCAGCCCAACAGGGAATATACACAATGAGCAGTTCTTC. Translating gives CASSPTGNIHNEQFF.

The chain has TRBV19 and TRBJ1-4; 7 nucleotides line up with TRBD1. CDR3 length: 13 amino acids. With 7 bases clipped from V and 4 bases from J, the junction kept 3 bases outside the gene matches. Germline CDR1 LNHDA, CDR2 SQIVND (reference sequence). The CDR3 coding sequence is TGTGCCAGTAAGGACAGGAATAATGAAAAACTGTTTTTT. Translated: CASKDRNNEKLFF.

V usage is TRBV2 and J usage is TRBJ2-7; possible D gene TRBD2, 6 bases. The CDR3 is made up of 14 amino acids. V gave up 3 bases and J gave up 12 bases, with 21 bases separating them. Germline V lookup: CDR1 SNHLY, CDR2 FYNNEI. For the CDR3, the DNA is TGTGCCAGCAGTGAGTTTGACAGCATCCCGGAGGGGTACTTC. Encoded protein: CASSEFDSIPEGYF.

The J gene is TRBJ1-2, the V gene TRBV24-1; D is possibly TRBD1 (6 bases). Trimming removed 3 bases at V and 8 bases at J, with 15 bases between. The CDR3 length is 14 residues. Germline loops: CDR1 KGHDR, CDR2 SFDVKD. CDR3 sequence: CATSDGGGRGGYTF. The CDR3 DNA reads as TGTGCCACCAGTGATGGCGGGGGGCGAGGGGGCTACACCTTC.